This entry lists 19 T cell receptor beta chains sequenced from one sample in a study of T-cell memory formation after mild COVID-19. MiXCR, applied by TCRdb to the 5' RACE reads, yields one record per CDR3 protein. The data show approximately 100,000 distinct CDR3 sequences, 11% seen once. The sample consisted of PBMCs or a T cell subset sorted from them (not recorded which). Source of these receptors: a man between 18 and 35 years old who had mild COVID-19 (a few samples of this study predate the infection). Cell type and time point are not known.

This sequence joins TRBV7-3 and TRBJ1-2; no clear D. This CDR3 is built from 17 residues. V was trimmed by 4 bases and J by 0 bases, leaving 18 bases between them. Germline V gene sequence: CDR1 SGHTA, CDR2 FQGTGA. The CDR3 sequence is CASSSTSGARSNYGYTF. The CDR3 region has the DNA TGTGCCAGCAGCTCAACGAGTGGTGCACGATCTAACTATGGCTACACCTTC. Based on the CDR3 plus reference TRBV7-3 and TRBJ1-2, the full variable domain is GAGVSQTPSNKVTEKGKYVELRCDPISGHTALYWYRQSLGQGPEFLIYFQGTGAADDSGLPNDRFFAVRPEGSVSTLKIQRTERGDSAVYLCASSSTSGARSNYGYTFGSGTRLTVV.

In its sample, this clonotype was seen a few times. The chain uses TRBV20-1 and TRBJ2-7; 9 bases align to TRBD1. V shed 8 bases and J 4 bases; nucleotides not matched to a gene: 9. This CDR3 is built from 13 residues. Germline V gene data show CDR1 as DFQATT and CDR2 as SNEGSKA (reference sequence). CDR3 nucleotides: TGCAGTACCCAAGGACAGGGGTTTTACGAGCAGTACGTC. Protein sequence: CSTQGQGFYEQYV.

This clonotype was recorded at least ten times. The V gene is TRBV5-1, the J gene TRBJ2-1, with 10 bases identical to TRBD2. CDR1 and CDR2 from the germline V gene are SGHRS and YFSETQ. V shed 4 bases, J shed 7 bases, and the junction held 5 bases outside the gene matches. This CDR3 has 14 amino acids. The CDR3 loop is CASSGAGGPNEQFF. The CDR3 coding sequence is TGCGCCAGCAGCGGAGCGGGGGGGCCAAATGAGCAGTTCTTC.

In this sample, this clonotype turned up a few times. This rearrangement joins TRBV7-9 to TRBJ1-4, with a tentative D call TRBD1 (5 bases). Trimming removed 7 bases at V and 8 bases at J, with 17 bases between. Germline CDR1 SEHNR, CDR2 FQNEAQ (reference sequence). The CDR3 runs to 14 residues. The CDR3 DNA is TGTGCCAGCACCTTCGGGACGGACGTCGAAAAACTGTTTTTT. Encoded protein: CASTFGTDVEKLFF. Variable domain in full (rest from reference TRBV7-9 and TRBJ1-4): DTGVSQNPRHKITKRGQNVTFRCDPISEHNRLYWYRQTLGQGPEFLTYFQNEAQLEKSRLLSDRFSAERPKGSFSTLEIQRTEQGDSAMYLCASTFGTDVEKLFFGSGTQLSVL.

This clonotype was seen only a few times. The chain combines TRBV19 with TRBJ2-1; unclear D gene. Germline CDR1 LNHDA, CDR2 SQIVND (reference sequence). CDR3 size: 13 residues. Trimming removed 3 bases from V and 4 bases from J, with 7 bases in between. The CDR3 sequence is CASSMTGYNEQFF. The CDR3 nucleotides are TGTGCCAGTAGTATGACTGGGTACAATGAGCAGTTCTTC.

V is TRBV20-1 and J is TRBJ1-3; 9 bases agree with TRBD1. Germline assignment: CDR1 DFQATT and CDR2 SNEGSKA (reference sequence). Trimming cost V 3 bases and J 6 bases; bases outside gene matches: 6. The CDR3 loop spans 14 amino acids. The CDR3 coding sequence is TGCAGTGCTAGGGACAGGGGATGGCTAAACACCATATATTTT. Translation: CSARDRGWLNTIYF.

This clonotype was observed a handful of times. V gene TRBV2 combines with J gene TRBJ1-2, with 11 bases aligning to TRBD1. The germline V gene encodes CDR1 SNHLY and CDR2 FYNNEI. V lost 8 bases and J lost 6; bases outside the gene matches: 5. There are 13 residues in the CDR3. CDR3 protein: CASLGQGAHGYTF. The CDR3 DNA reads TGTGCCAGCCTCGGACAGGGGGCCCATGGCTACACCTTC.

This chain connects TRBV10-3 to TRBJ2-7; 8 bases fit TRBD2. V gave up 0 bases and J gave up 5 bases; unmatched junction bases: 6. From germline, CDR1 is ENHRY and CDR2 SYGVKD. The CDR3 sequence is 15 residues long. CDR3 sequence reads: CAISESITGGDEQYV. CDR3 DNA: TGTGCCATCAGTGAGTCGATAACGGGGGGGGACGAGCAGTACGTC.

This clonotype turned up a few times. The chain uses TRBV6-5 and TRBJ2-1; a possible D gene is TRBD2 (6 bases). The CDR3 is made up of 15 amino acids. CDR1 and CDR2 from the germline V gene are MNHEY and SVGAGI. V was clipped by 0 bases and J by 7 bases, with 13 bases between them. CDR3 in amino acids: CASSYSGGLGNEQFF. CDR3 sequence (DNA): TGTGCCAGCAGTTACTCGGGAGGTCTCGGGAATGAGCAGTTCTTC.

This clonotype showed up many times. The genes are TRBV5-4 and TRBJ2-3; 10 positions agree with TRBD2. This CDR3 is 17 amino acids long. Germline CDR1 is SGHNT and CDR2 is YYREEE (reference sequence). The V gene end was trimmed by 6 bases and the J gene end by 6 bases; junction bases not matched to a gene: 16. CDR3 sequence reads: CASTDGGRLAGVDTQYF. Here the CDR3 DNA reads TGTGCCAGCACCGACGGCGGGAGGCTAGCGGGGGTGGATACGCAGTATTTT.

This clonotype was observed many times. CDR3 nucleotides: TGTGCCAGCAGTTACGGGACAGACTACGAGCAGTACGTC. Residues: CASSYGTDYEQYV. The rearrangement links TRBV6-2 or TRBV6-3 to TRBJ2-7; 7 nucleotides align to TRBD1. The CDR3 consists of 13 residues. The V gene end was trimmed by 2 bases and the J gene end by 3 bases; junction bases not matched to a gene: 1. Germline assignment: CDR1 MNHEY and CDR2 SVGEGT.

The chain uses TRBV7-9 and TRBJ2-4; the match to TRBD2 covers 11 bases. This CDR3 spans 16 amino acids. Germline V CDR1 and CDR2: SEHNR, FQNEAQ (reference sequence). The V segment lost 5 bases and the J segment 8 bases; nucleotides outside the gene matches: 11. The CDR3 is CASSLRLAGQEDIQYF. The CDR3 DNA follows: TGTGCCAGCAGCCTCAGACTAGCGGGGCAAGAGGACATTCAGTACTTC.

The chain links TRBV27 to TRBJ1-1; D perhaps matches TRBD1 (6 bases). Germline assignment: CDR1 MNHEY and CDR2 SMNVEV (reference sequence). The CDR3 is 15 residues long. Trimming stripped 0 bases from V and 1 base from J, with 9 bases between. CDR3 sequence (DNA): TGTGCCAGCAGTTTATCGGGGGCGGGGAACACTGAAGCTTTCTTT. This codes for CASSLSGAGNTEAFF.

V is TRBV6-6 and J is TRBJ2-1, with 8 bases aligning to TRBD1. The J segment lost 4 bases and the V segment lost 2 bases, leaving 7 bases of the junction unmatched. CDR1 MNHNY and CDR2 SVGAGI come from the germline V gene (reference sequence). This CDR3 comprises 16 residues. The DNA for the CDR3 is TGTGCCAGCAGTTACCCGAGGACAGGGAAGTACAATGAGCAGTTCTTC. Translating gives CASSYPRTGKYNEQFF.

With regard to this clonotype: A much larger clone lies a single base off, so this may be a read error. This sequence joins TRBV4-1 and TRBJ1-1, with no clear D. V was cut by 1 base and J by 5 bases, with 5 bases left in between. The CDR3 contains 12 residues. The V gene's germline CDR1 is MGHRA and CDR2 YSYEKL. The CDR3 DNA is TGCGCCAGCAGCCAAGCGGGGACTGAAGCTTTCTTT. It yields the protein CASSQAGTEAFF.

This clonotype was counted ten times or more. The chain couples TRBV27 to TRBJ2-7; D might be TRBD2 (7 bases). V lost 7 bases to trimming and J lost 0 bases, with 10 bases between them. In germline, CDR1 is MNHEY, CDR2 SMNVEV (reference sequence). This CDR3 has 13 amino acids. The CDR3 here is CASMGGASYEQYF. The CDR3 nucleotides are TGTGCCAGCATGGGGGGGGCCTCCTACGAGCAGTACTTC.

This clonotype was seen only a few times. The chain employs TRBV11-3 and TRBJ2-1; 8 bases fit TRBD2. The germline CDR1 and CDR2 sequences are SGHNT and YENEEA. This CDR3 spans 13 amino acids. The ends lost 4 bases at V and 15 bases at J; junction bases unmatched: 11. The CDR3 loop is CASSSRNGGAPFF. In nucleotides, the CDR3 is TGTGCCAGCAGCTCCCGGAACGGGGGGGCCCCGTTCTTC. Based on the CDR3 plus reference TRBV11-3 and TRBJ2-1, the full variable domain is EAGVVQSPRYKIIEKKQPVAFWCNPISGHNTLYWYLQNLGQGPELLIRYENEEAVDDSQLPKDRFSAERLKGVDSTLKIQPAELGDSAVYLCASSSRNGGAPFFGPGTRLTVL.

This clonotype was seen only a few times. This chain uses TRBV4-1 with TRBJ2-3; 9 bases are a match to TRBD1. The CDR3 runs 17 residues. Germline CDR1 and CDR2: MGHRA and YSYEKL. V lost 0 bases and J lost 2; bases outside the gene matches: 6. The CDR3 DNA is TGCGCCAGCAGCCAAGAGACCACAGGGGGCTTCACAGATACGCAGTATTTT. Amino acid sequence: CASSQETTGGFTDTQYF.

This clonotype came up a few times. The rearrangement joins TRBV7-9 to TRBJ2-5, with unresolved D. The length of the CDR3 is 14 residues. Per the germline V gene, CDR1 is SEHNR and CDR2 is FQNEAQ (reference sequence). The V end lost 2 bases, the J end lost 0 bases, and 7 bases lay between the germline ends. Here the CDR3 reads CASSLQVHQETQYF. The CDR3 DNA is TGTGCCAGCAGCTTACAGGTCCACCAAGAGACCCAGTACTTC.